These T cell receptor beta chains were read from a single sample in a study of metastatic and nonmetastatic thyroid tumors. Via MiXCR, TCRdb re-called the PCR reads. This table holds fewer than 50,000 clones, around 15% found once. Sequencing was done on a sample of blood. Every receptor here comes from a female donor with papillary thyroid cancer or a benign thyroid nodule (not recorded which). Some clones in this sample may be carry-over from other donors' samples. Both conserved end residues are part of each CDR3. D genes are given only for firm matches. Clone size is given for some rows only: seen once, a few or many times, or a class if the clone is expanded.

D	size	V	J	DNA	CDR3
-	many	TRBV10-3	TRBJ1-1	TGTGCCACGGTGGTGGGGAACACTGAAGCTTTCTTT	CATVVGNTEAFF
TRBD2	once	TRBV5-1	TRBJ2-2	TGCGCCAGCAGCTTGTTATCTAGCGGGACCCCAGCCGGGGAGCTGTTTTTT	CASSLLSSGTPAGELFF
-	many	TRBV27	TRBJ1-1	TGTGCCAGCAGCCGCCGCCAGGGACGCACTGAAGCTTTCTTT	CASSRRQGRTEAFF
TRBD2	-	TRBV18	TRBJ2-4	TGTGCCAGCTCTCTAGGACTAGCGGGAGGATATGATTTGGCCAAAAACATTCAGTACTTC	CASSLGLAGGYDLAKNIQYF
TRBD1	-	TRBV5-1	TRBJ2-2	TGCGCCAGCATCTGGACAGGGGTGGGAATGGCCGGGGAGCTGTTCTTT	CASIWTGVGMAGELFF
TRBD1	few	TRBV12-3/TRBV12-4	TRBJ2-1	TGTGCCAGCAGTTTAAACAGGGGGCAAGTCAATGAGCAGTTCTTC	CASSLNRGQVNEQFF
-	many	TRBV19	TRBJ1-6	TGTGCCAGTAGTAATGCGCAGGGCGGAAATTCACCCCTCCACTTT	CASSNAQGGNSPLHF
TRBD2	many	TRBV2	TRBJ2-1	TGTGCCAGCAGGCATCGGGCACTAGCGGAAAGCAATGAGCAGTTCTTC	CASRHRALAESNEQFF
-	many	TRBV28	TRBJ1-1	TGTGCCAGCAGTGCACAGCCCTCTGAAGCTTTCTTT	CASSAQPSEAFF
TRBD2	many	TRBV6-1	TRBJ2-3	TGTGCCAGCAGTGAAGCTCCGGGACTAGCGGGGGGGGGGCAGTATTTT	CASSEAPGLAGGGQYF
TRBD2	few	TRBV6-1	TRBJ2-3	TGTGCGAGCTTGGCACCAGCGGGGGAAGATACGCAGTATTTT	CASLAPAGEDTQYF
-	many	TRBV5-1	TRBJ2-1	TGCGCCAGCAGCTTGGGTCAGTCCTTGGATGAGCAGTTCTTC	CASSLGQSLDEQFF
TRBD1	many	TRBV12-3/TRBV12-4	TRBJ1-2	TGTGCCAGCACCCTCGGACAGGCTGGTCGTCGGGGCTACACCTTC	CASTLGQAGRRGYTF
-	many	TRBV5-1	TRBJ1-4	TGCGCCAGCAGCTTGCGAGGTACAACTAATGAAAAACTGTTTTTT	CASSLRGTTNEKLFF
-	few	TRBV18	TRBJ2-3	TGTGCCAGCTCGGCCTTTGGGGACACAGATACGCAGTATTTT	CASSAFGDTDTQYF
-	many	TRBV29-1	TRBJ2-2	TGCAGCGTTTTAGTGGGAGGTGGCGGGGAGCTGTTTTTT	CSVLVGGGGELFF
-	-	TRBV28	TRBJ1-2	TGTGCCAGCAGTTTGGGAGGACAGTGGAGGGGTGTCTACACCTTC	CASSLGGQWRGVYTF
-	-	TRBV2	TRBJ1-3	TGTGCCAGCAGTCAACAGATTTTCTCTGGAAACACCATATATTTT	CASSQQIFSGNTIYF
-	many	TRBV29-1	TRBJ1-1	TGCAGCGTTGTAAGCCACGCTGAAGGGACTGAAGCTTTCTTT	CSVVSHAEGTEAFF
TRBD1	many	TRBV20-1	TRBJ1-5	TGCAGTGCTTTCAGGGCAGGGGGGATTCAGCCCCAGCATTTT	CSAFRAGGIQPQHF
TRBD2	many	TRBV20-1	TRBJ2-1	TGCAGTGCTAGGCAAGCGGGAGCAGCCTACAATGAGCAGTTCTTC	CSARQAGAAYNEQFF
-	-	TRBV12-3/TRBV12-4	TRBJ2-5	TGTGCCAGCAGTTTTAGGGACCCTGTTCGCCAAGAGACCCAGTACTTC	CASSFRDPVRQETQYF
-	once	TRBV20-1	TRBJ2-7	TGCAGTGCCCCCTGGGGGTACGAGCAGTACTTC	CSAPWGYEQYF
TRBD1	few	TRBV18	TRBJ2-1	TGTGCCAGCTCACCACGTCCTGGGACAGGAGCTAAGGAGCAGTTCTTC	CASSPRPGTGAKEQFF
-	many	TRBV7-2	TRBJ2-2	TGTGCCAGCAGCTTAGCTACAGGCGGTCTAAACACCGGGGAGCTGTTTTTT	CASSLATGGLNTGELFF
-	many	TRBV28	TRBJ1-5	TGTGCCAGCAGTTTAGAGGGAAGGGGCAATCAGCCCCAGCATTTT	CASSLEGRGNQPQHF
TRBD1	many	TRBV9	TRBJ2-7	TGTGCCAGCAGCAGGGGGCCGTCCTACGAGCAGTACTTC	CASSRGPSYEQYF
-	many	TRBV30	TRBJ2-1	TGTGCCTGGAGTGTACCCCTTCTAAGCTCCTACAATGAGCAGTTCTTC	CAWSVPLLSSYNEQFF
-	many	TRBV7-3	TRBJ2-2	TGTGCCAGCAGTTTTTCCCCGGGCACCGGGGAGCTGTTTTTT	CASSFSPGTGELFF
TRBD2	many	TRBV6-5	TRBJ2-1	TGTGCCAGCAGTTACTCGGCTAGCGGGATCAGCTACAATGAGCAGTTCTTC	CASSYSASGISYNEQFF
-	many	TRBV5-1	TRBJ2-1	TGCGCCAGCAGCTTGGGGCTAAGAGGTGACAATGAGCAGTTCTTC	CASSLGLRGDNEQFF
-	-	TRBV27	TRBJ1-3	TGTGCCAGCAGCTTAAGGGGATTCTCTGGAAACACATTAGATTTT	CASSLRGFSGNTLDF
TRBD2	few	TRBV6-1	TRBJ2-2	TGTGCCAGCAGGGGGCGGGAGGGCCAGGCCGGGGAGCTGTTTTTT	CASRGREGQAGELFF